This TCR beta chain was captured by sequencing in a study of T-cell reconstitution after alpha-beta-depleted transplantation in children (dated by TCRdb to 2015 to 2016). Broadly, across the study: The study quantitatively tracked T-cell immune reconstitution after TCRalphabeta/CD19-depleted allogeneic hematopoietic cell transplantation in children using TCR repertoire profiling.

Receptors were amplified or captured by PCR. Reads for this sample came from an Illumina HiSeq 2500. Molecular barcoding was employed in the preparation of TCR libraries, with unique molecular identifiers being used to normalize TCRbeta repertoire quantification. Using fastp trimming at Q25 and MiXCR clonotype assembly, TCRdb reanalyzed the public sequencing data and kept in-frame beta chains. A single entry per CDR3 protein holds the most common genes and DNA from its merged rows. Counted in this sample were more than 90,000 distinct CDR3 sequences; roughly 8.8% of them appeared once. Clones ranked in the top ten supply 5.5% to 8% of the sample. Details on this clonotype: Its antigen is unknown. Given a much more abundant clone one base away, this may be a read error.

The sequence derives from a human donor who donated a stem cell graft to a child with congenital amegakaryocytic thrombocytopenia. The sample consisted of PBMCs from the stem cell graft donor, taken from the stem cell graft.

The DNA sequence follows: TGCAGTGCTTCAGGGTGGCCCCACAATGAGCAGTTCTTC. Its protein is CSASGWPHNEQFF. Rearrangement joined TRBV20-1 to TRBJ2-1; the D region possibly corresponds to TRBD1 (5 bases align). Measured from the cysteine to the phenylalanine, the CDR3 is 13 residues long. Solely the CDR3 DNA is kept, with 39 bases framed from the first base. V gives up 5 bases and J gives up 5 bases, and the segment between their germline ends measures 13 bases. Taken from the germline V gene (reference sequence), the CDR1 and CDR2 loops are DFQATT and SNEGSKA.